Listed below are T cell receptor beta chains from one sample, sequenced in a study of blood T cell repertoires in COVID-19. Only in-frame clones appear in the TCRdb table, and some are missing; sequencing was by immunoSEQ multiplex PCR. The sample holds just over 650,000 clones, 80% to 90% seen once. The sequenced sample was peripheral blood. The receptors here all came from a woman aged 18-29 years with acute or convalescent COVID-19. The conserved cysteine and the conserved F or W are not part of the CDR3 here.

TRBV27 ASSLSTGLYEQY
TRBV20-1 SAPSGGRAF
TRBV6-6 ASRHRQGETQY
TRBV4-1 ASSQTGTGTMSEQF
TRBV4-1 ASSQDSGGNDEQF
TRBV4-1 ASSQVWDNMNTEAF
TRBV4-1 ASSQDVGTVYGYT
TRBV18 ASSGGQGYGYT
TRBV9 ASSVGLRQGLNTGELF
TRBV7-2 ASSITVLDGPLSLH
TRBV10-3 AISGGTTSTDTQY
TRBV2 ASSPGQWSSYNSPLH
TRBV6-5 ASTGGGRSYEQY
TRBV27 ASSNREYGYT
TRBV27 ASSEGNSPLH
TRBV24-1 ATSDRDQPQH
TRBV7-6 ASSLAEASGGHYEQY
TRBV7-2 ASSLGSGEAYEQY
TRBV18 ASSPGQALSGANVLT
TRBV4-3 ASSQGGGIISEAF
TRBV5-1 ASSLDRGRNQPQH
TRBV19 ASSISANPGLNGYT
TRBV11-3 ASSLDNRGPNNEQF
TRBV5-5 ASSPGVDRGGSPLH
TRBV27 ASSLGSSLDEQY
TRBV7-9 ASRLRTDHNEQF
TRBV6-5 ASSPDGGFGYT
TRBV25-1 ASIPEGGSRAF
TRBV4-1 ASSFDYSYEQY
TRBV5-4 ASKTSGGTGEQY
TRBV4-3 ASSQTVNGQPQH
TRBV9 ASSVGTGDSPLH
TRBV6-1 ASSEVGQPYYGYT
TRBV5-6 ASSRRAYYGYT
TRBV2 ASSGDRSSYGYT
TRBV7-2 ASSLEPFYYEQY
TRBV27 ASSFLSGTGRPYEQY
TRBV30 AWERQGRHNEQF
TRBV6-2/TRBV6-3 ASSPLLVTEAF
TRBV27 ASSLWAGGETQY
TRBV24-1 ATSGISGGQETQY
TRBV7-8 ASSSVGGTNYGYT
TRBV18 ASSGGRFQETQY
TRBV12-3/TRBV12-4 ASSLGVEAF
TRBV3-1/TRBV3-2 ASSHQRLAGNTGELF
TRBV6-5 ASVPGLASDEQY
TRBV10-1 ASNGLMNTEAF
TRBV7-7 ASSFLTGGYT
TRBV12-3/TRBV12-4 ASSITRREQY
TRBV3-1/TRBV3-2 ASRLGLAVTNEQF
TRBV6-5 ASTPGFRNTEAF
TRBV6-2/TRBV6-3 ASSSTGYEQY
TRBV6-1 ASSESGRQPQH
TRBV27 ASRRDRMNTEAF
TRBV5-1 ASSTLGGGTEAF